These T cell receptor beta chains were read from a single sample in a study of blood T cell repertoires in COVID-19. Assay: immunoSEQ multiplex PCR; the TCRdb copy retains only in-frame clones and omits some. The repertoire holds approximately 47,000 clones, with 86% as singletons. The sample comprised peripheral blood. These receptors were taken from a woman aged 60-75 years with acute or convalescent COVID-19. Both conserved end residues are part of each CDR3. The D gene is left open where the match is weak.

d_call: .
cdr3_length: 17
j_call: TRBJ1-6
v_call: TRBV7-8
cdr3_nt: TGTGCCAGCAGCGGCCGGCAGGGAAGCTCCTATAATTCACCCCTCCACTTT
cdr3_aa: CASSGRQGSSYNSPLHF

d_call: TRBD1
cdr3_length: 14
j_call: TRBJ1-1
v_call: TRBV9
cdr3_nt: TGTGCCAGCAGCGCGACAGGGGCGGGCTCTGAAGCTTTCTTT
cdr3_aa: CASSATGAGSEAFF

d_call: .
cdr3_length: 15
j_call: TRBJ2-2
v_call: TRBV9
cdr3_nt: TGTGCCAGCAGCGTAGCAGGGTATAACACCGGGGAGCTGTTTTTT
cdr3_aa: CASSVAGYNTGELFF

d_call: TRBD1
cdr3_length: 24
j_call: TRBJ1-3
v_call: TRBV28
cdr3_nt: TGTGCCAGCAGTTTATGGGGGGGATCTCGACAGGGGGAGCGGACCTCGAGCTCTGGAAACACCATATATTTT
cdr3_aa: CASSLWGGSRQGERTSSSGNTIYF

d_call: TRBD2
cdr3_length: 16
j_call: TRBJ2-1
v_call: TRBV5-6
cdr3_nt: TGTGCCAGCAGCTTGGAGCTAGCGGGGGGCTACAATGAGCAGTTCTTC
cdr3_aa: CASSLELAGGYNEQFF

d_call: .
cdr3_length: 17
j_call: TRBJ2-3
v_call: TRBV3-1/TRBV3-2
cdr3_nt: TGTGCCAGCAGCCCCGACACGAGGACTGCTAGCACAGATACGCAGTATTTT
cdr3_aa: CASSPDTRTASTDTQYF

d_call: TRBD1
cdr3_length: 15
j_call: TRBJ2-1
v_call: TRBV6-5
cdr3_nt: TGTGCCAGCAGTCCCTGGACAGGGAGCCACAATGAGCAGTTCTTC
cdr3_aa: CASSPWTGSHNEQFF

d_call: .
cdr3_length: 15
j_call: TRBJ1-2
v_call: TRBV19
cdr3_nt: TGTGCCTCCCAGGTGGGGGAAAAAGCGGGCTATGGCTACACCTTC
cdr3_aa: CASQVGEKAGYGYTF

d_call: TRBD2
cdr3_length: 15
j_call: TRBJ2-7
v_call: TRBV4-1
cdr3_nt: TGCGCCAGCAGCCAAGTAGGTAGCGGGGCCTACGAGCAGTACTTC
cdr3_aa: CASSQVGSGAYEQYF

d_call: TRBD1
cdr3_length: 13
j_call: TRBJ2-7
v_call: TRBV2
cdr3_nt: TGTGCCAGCAGGACCGGGACAGGGGGCGAGCAGTACTTC
cdr3_aa: CASRTGTGGEQYF

d_call: TRBD1
cdr3_length: 18
j_call: TRBJ1-3
v_call: TRBV5-4
cdr3_nt: TGTGCCAGCAGCCCGGAATGGACAGGGTCCTCCACTGGAAACACCATATATTTT
cdr3_aa: CASSPEWTGSSTGNTIYF

d_call: TRBD2
cdr3_length: 15
j_call: TRBJ2-1
v_call: TRBV11-2
cdr3_nt: TGTGCCAGCAGCAAGCGGGAGAGGCGCCGTTCTGAGCAGTTCTTC
cdr3_aa: CASSKRERRRSEQFF

d_call: TRBD1
cdr3_length: 14
j_call: TRBJ1-1
v_call: TRBV6-5
cdr3_nt: TGTGCCAGCAGTCCGACAGGGGCGCATACTGAAGCTTTCTTT
cdr3_aa: CASSPTGAHTEAFF

d_call: TRBD1
cdr3_length: 15
j_call: TRBJ1-2
v_call: TRBV28
cdr3_nt: TGTGCCAGCAGGACCCGGACAGGGATGGTCTATGGCTACACCTTC
cdr3_aa: CASRTRTGMVYGYTF

d_call: .
cdr3_length: 15
j_call: TRBJ1-2
v_call: TRBV5-1
cdr3_nt: TGCGCCAGCAGCTTGGTGTCGGGTGGGAACTATGGCTACACCTTC
cdr3_aa: CASSLVSGGNYGYTF

d_call: TRBD2
cdr3_length: 13
j_call: TRBJ2-5
v_call: TRBV24-1
cdr3_nt: TGTGCCTCAAGGTCTAGCGGGAGCGAGACCCAGTACTTC
cdr3_aa: CASRSSGSETQYF

d_call: .
cdr3_length: 13
j_call: TRBJ1-1
v_call: TRBV27
cdr3_nt: TGTGCCAGCAGTTTTGGCAGGTTCACTGAAGCTTTCTTT
cdr3_aa: CASSFGRFTEAFF

d_call: .
cdr3_length: 16
j_call: TRBJ2-7
v_call: TRBV14
cdr3_nt: TGTGCCAGCAGCCAAGGATTGACTGCGAGCTCCTACGAGCAGTACTTC
cdr3_aa: CASSQGLTASSYEQYF

d_call: TRBD2
cdr3_length: 16
j_call: TRBJ2-3
v_call: TRBV5-1
cdr3_nt: TGCGCCAGCAGCTTGGCAGCGGGAGCGGGAGCAGATACGCAGTATTTT
cdr3_aa: CASSLAAGAGADTQYF

d_call: .
cdr3_length: 14
j_call: TRBJ1-1
v_call: TRBV7-9
cdr3_nt: TGTGCCAGCAGCTTACAAAGGGGGAGCACTGAAGCTTTCTTT
cdr3_aa: CASSLQRGSTEAFF

d_call: .
cdr3_length: 16
j_call: TRBJ1-6
v_call: TRBV20-1
cdr3_nt: TGCAGTGCTAGTGAACGGGGGGGTAGTTATAATTCACCCCTCCACTTT
cdr3_aa: CSASERGGSYNSPLHF

d_call: .
cdr3_length: 17
j_call: TRBJ1-6
v_call: TRBV5-1
cdr3_nt: TGCGCCAGCAGCTTCTCGGGGGGAAGCTCCTATAATTCACCCCTCCACTTT
cdr3_aa: CASSFSGGSSYNSPLHF

d_call: .
cdr3_length: 12
j_call: TRBJ1-4
v_call: TRBV7-9
cdr3_nt: TGTGCCAGCAGCTCGGGTAATGAAAAACTGTTTTTT
cdr3_aa: CASSSGNEKLFF